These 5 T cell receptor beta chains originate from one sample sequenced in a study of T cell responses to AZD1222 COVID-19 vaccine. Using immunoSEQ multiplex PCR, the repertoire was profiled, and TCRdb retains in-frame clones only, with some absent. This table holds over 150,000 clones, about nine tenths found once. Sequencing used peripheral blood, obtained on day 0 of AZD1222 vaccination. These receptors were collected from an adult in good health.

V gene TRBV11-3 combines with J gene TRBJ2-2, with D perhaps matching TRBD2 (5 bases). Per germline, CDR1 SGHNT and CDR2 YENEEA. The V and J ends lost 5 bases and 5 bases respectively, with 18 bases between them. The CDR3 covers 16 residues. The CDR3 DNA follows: TGTGCCAGCAGCCCACAAACCCCACGGGGAACCGGGGAGCTGTTTTTT. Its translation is CASSPQTPRGTGELFF.

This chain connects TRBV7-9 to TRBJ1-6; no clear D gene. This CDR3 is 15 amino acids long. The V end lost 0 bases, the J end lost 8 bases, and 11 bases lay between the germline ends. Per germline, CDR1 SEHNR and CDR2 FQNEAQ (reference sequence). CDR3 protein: CASSLAVGRDSPLHF. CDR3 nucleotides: TGTGCCAGCAGCTTAGCGGTCGGGCGGGATTCACCCCTCCACTTT.

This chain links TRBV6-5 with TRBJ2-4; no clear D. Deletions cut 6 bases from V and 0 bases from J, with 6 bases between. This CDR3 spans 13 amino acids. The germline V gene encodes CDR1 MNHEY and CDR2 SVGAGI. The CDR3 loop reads CASRNLAKNIQYF. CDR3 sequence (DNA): TGTGCCAGCAGGAATTTAGCCAAAAACATTCAGTACTTC.

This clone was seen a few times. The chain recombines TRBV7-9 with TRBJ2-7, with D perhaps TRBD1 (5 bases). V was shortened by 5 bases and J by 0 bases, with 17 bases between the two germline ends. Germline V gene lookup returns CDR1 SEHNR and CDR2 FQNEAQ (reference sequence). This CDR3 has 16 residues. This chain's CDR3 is CASSPKGRALSYEQYF. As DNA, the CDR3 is TGTGCCAGCAGCCCCAAGGGCAGGGCCCTCTCCTACGAGCAGTACTTC.

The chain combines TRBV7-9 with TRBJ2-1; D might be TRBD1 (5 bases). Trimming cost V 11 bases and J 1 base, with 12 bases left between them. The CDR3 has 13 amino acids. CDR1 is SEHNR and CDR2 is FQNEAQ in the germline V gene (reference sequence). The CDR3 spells CASLRGSYNEQFF. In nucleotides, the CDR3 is TGTGCCTCTTTAAGGGGTTCCTACAATGAGCAGTTCTTC.